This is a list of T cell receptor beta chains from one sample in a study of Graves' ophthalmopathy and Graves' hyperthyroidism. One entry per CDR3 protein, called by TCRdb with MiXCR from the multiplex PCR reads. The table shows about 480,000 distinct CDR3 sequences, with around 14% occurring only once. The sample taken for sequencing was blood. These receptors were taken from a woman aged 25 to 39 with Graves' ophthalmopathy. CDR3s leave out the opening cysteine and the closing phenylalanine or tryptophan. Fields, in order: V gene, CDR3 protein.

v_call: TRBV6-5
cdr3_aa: ASRITDNQPQH

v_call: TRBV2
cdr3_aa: ASTEQGGDTEAF

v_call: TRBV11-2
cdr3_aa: ASSLGSAETQY

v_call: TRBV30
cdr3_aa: AWSWGFEQY

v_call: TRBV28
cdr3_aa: ASSSYEVGRNQPQH

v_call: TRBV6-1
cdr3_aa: ASSERGYGYT

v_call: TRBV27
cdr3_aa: ASSPRISGANVLT

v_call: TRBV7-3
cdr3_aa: ASGRTGEASPSYT

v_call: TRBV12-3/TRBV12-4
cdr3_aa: ASSVRDRGGTGELF

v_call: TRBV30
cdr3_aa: AWRQGDFTEAF

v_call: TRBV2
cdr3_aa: ASNSHRGFYEQY

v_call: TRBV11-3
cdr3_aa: ASSLAGPLYEQY

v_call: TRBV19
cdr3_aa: ASSDSGTVTSEQY

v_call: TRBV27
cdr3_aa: ASSPRDARRLH

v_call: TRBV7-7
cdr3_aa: ASSLRGGWIQPQH

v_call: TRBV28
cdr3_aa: ASFGLGAF

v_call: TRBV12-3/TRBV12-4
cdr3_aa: ASSLRKRGRFSYEQY

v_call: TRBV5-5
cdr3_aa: ASSLLGLGNTIY

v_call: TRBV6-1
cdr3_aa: ASRVGPSSYNSPLH

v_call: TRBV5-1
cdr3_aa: ASSLAVGGSTEAF

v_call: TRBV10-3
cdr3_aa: AISVLKNTEAF

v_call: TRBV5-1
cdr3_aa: ASSPERPGNTIY

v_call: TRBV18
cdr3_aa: ASSQAGDRGYEQY

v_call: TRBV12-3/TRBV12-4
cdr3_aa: ASSAISTGELF

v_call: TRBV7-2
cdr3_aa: ASSLTRKQETQY

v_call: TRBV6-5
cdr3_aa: ASSYGQVNEKLF

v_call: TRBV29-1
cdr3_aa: SVDGLGETQY

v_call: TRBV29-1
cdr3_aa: SVESELPPYEQY